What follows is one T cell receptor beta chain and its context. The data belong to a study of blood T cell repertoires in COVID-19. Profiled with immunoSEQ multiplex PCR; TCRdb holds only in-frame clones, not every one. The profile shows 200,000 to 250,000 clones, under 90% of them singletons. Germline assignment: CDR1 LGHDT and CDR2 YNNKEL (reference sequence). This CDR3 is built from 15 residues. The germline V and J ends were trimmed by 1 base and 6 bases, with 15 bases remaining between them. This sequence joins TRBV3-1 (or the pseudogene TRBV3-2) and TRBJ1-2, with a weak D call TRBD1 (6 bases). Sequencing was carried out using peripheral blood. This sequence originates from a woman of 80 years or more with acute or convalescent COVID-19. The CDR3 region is CASSQVGQGMDGYTF. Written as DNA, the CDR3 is TGTGCCAGCAGCCAAGTGGGGCAGGGGATGGATGGCTACACCTTC.